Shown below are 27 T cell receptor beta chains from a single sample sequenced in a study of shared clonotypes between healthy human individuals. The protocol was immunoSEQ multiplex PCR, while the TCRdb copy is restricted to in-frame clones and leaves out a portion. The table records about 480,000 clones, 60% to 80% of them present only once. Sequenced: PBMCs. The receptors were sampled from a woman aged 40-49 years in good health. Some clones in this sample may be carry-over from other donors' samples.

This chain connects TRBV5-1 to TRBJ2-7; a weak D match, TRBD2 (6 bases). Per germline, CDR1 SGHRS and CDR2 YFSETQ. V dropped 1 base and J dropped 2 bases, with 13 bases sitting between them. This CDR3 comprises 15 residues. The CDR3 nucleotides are TGCGCCAGCAGCTTGAGGGCCGCGGGGACCTACGAGCAGTACTTC. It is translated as CASSLRAAGTYEQYF.

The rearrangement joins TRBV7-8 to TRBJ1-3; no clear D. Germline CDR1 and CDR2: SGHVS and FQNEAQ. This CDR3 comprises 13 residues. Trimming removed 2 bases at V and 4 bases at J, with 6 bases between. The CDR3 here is CASSLMDGNTIYF. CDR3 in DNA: TGTGCCAGCAGCTTAATGGACGGAAACACCATATATTTT.

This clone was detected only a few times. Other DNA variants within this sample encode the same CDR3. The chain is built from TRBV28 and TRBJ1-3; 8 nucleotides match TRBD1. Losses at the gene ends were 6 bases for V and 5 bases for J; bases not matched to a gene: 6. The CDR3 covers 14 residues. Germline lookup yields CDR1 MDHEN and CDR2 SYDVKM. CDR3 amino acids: CASSRGQGRNTIYF. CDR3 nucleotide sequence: TGTGCCAGCAGCCGAGGACAGGGAAGAAACACCATATATTTT. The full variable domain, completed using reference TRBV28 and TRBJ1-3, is DVKVTQSSRYLVKRTGEKVFLECVQDMDHENMFWYRQDPGLGLRLIYFSYDVKMKEKGDIPEGYSVSREKKERFSLILESASTNQTSMYLCASSRGQGRNTIYFGEGSWLTVV.

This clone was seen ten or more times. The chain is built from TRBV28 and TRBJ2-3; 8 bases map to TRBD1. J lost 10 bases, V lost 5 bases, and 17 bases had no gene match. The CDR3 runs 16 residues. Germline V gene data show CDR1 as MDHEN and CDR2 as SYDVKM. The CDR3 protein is CASSRPPGTGRQSQYF. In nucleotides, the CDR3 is TGTGCCAGCAGTAGACCCCCCGGGACAGGCAGGCAGTCGCAGTATTTT.

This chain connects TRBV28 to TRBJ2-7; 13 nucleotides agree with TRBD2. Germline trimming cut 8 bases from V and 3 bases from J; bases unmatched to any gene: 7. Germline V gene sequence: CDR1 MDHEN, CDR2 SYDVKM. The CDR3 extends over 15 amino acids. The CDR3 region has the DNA TGTGCCAGCCTGGGACTAGCGGGGAATAGCTACGAGCAGTACTTC. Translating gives CASLGLAGNSYEQYF.

CDR3 in amino acids: CASSRVEGGWNEQFF. CDR3 DNA sequence: TGTGCCAGCAGCCGAGTCGAGGGGGGGTGGAATGAGCAGTTCTTC. V usage is TRBV7-2 and J usage is TRBJ2-1, with D possibly being TRBD2 (7 bases). The germline V gene encodes CDR1 SGHTA and CDR2 FQGNSA. The V gene lost 5 bases and the J gene lost 7 bases, with 18 bases spanning the gap. The CDR3 loop spans 15 amino acids.

The CDR3 loop is CASSPGGNTEAFF. The CDR3 nucleotides read TGTGCCAGCAGCCCCGGGGGGAACACTGAAGCTTTCTTT. The chain carries TRBV5-4 and TRBJ1-1; tentative D call: TRBD1 (5 bases). V lost 4 bases, J lost 1 base, and 8 bases lay in between. CDR1 is SGHNT and CDR2 is YYREEE in the germline V gene (reference sequence). The CDR3 is 13 residues long.

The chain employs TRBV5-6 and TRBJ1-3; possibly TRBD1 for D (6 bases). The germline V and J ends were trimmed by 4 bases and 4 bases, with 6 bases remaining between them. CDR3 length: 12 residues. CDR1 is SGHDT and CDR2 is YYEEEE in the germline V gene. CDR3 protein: CASSGQGNTIYF. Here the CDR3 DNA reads TGTGCCAGCAGCGGACAGGGAAACACCATATATTTT.

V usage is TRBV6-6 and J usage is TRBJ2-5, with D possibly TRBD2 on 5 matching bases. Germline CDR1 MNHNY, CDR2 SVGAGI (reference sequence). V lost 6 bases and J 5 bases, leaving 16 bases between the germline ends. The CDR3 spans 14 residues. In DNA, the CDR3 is TGTGCCAGCAGCCGCGACTCTAGCAGGGAGACCCAGTACTTC. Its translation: CASSRDSSRETQYF.

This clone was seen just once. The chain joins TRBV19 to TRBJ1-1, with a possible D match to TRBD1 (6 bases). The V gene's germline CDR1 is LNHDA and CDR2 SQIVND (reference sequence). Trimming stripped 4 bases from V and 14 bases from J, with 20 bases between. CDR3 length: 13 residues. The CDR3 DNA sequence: TGTGCCAGTAGTACTCCCGGGACACCCATCCCCTTCTTT. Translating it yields CASSTPGTPIPFF.

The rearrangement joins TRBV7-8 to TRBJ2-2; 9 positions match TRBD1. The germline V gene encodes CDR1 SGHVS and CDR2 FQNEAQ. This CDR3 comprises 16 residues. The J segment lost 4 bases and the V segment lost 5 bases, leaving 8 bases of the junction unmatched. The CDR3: CASSPRTTGGTGELFF. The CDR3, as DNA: TGTGCCAGCAGCCCCCGAACGACAGGGGGCACCGGGGAGCTGTTTTTT.

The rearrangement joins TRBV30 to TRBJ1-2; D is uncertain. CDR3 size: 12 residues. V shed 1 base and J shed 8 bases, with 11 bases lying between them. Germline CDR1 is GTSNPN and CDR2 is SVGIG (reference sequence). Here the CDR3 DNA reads TGTGCCTGGAGTGCCGCTAGAGGCGGCTACACCTTC. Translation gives CAWSAARGGYTF.

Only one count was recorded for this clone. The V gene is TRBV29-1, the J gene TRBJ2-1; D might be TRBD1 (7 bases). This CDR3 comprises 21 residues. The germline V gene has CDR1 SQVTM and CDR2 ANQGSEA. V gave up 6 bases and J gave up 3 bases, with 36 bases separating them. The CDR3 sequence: CSVGGRGLRKLNQTHYNEQFF. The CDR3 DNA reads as TGCAGCGTGGGAGGTAGGGGGCTCCGAAAATTAAATCAAACCCACTACAATGAGCAGTTCTTC.

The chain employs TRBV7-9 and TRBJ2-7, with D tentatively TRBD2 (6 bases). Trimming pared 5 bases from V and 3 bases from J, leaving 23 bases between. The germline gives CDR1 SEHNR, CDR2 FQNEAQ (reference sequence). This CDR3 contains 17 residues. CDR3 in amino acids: CASSPTETTGVVYEQYF. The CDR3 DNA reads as TGTGCCAGCAGCCCGACCGAAACGACGGGGGTTGTCTACGAGCAGTACTTC.

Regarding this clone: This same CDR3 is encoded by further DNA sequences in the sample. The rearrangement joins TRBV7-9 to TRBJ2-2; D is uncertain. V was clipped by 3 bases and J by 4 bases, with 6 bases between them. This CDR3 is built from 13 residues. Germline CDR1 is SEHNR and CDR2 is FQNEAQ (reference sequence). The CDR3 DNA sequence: TGTGCCAGCAGCTTTGGCGGCACCGGGGAGCTGTTTTTT. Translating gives CASSFGGTGELFF.

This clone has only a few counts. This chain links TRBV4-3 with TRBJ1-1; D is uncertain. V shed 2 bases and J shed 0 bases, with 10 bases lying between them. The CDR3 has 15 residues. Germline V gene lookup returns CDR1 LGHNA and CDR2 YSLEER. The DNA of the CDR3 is TGCGCCAGCAGCCAAATGCTGACGGTGAACACTGAAGCTTTCTTT. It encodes CASSQMLTVNTEAFF.

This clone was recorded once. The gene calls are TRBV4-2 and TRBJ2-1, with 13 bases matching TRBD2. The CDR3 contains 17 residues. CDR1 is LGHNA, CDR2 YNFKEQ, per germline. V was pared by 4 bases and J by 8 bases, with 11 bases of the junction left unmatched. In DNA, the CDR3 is TGTGCCAGCAGCCGCGTGGCCCCCGGACTAGCGGGAGATGAGCAGTTCTTC. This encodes CASSRVAPGLAGDEQFF.

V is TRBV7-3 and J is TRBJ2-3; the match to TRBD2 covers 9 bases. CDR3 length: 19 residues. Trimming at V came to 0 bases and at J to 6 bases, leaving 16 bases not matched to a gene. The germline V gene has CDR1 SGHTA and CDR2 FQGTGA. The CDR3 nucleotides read TGTGCCAGCAGCTTAACCTGGGCCGGCAGTAGCGGGGGTGGGGATACGCAGTATTTT. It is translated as CASSLTWAGSSGGGDTQYF.

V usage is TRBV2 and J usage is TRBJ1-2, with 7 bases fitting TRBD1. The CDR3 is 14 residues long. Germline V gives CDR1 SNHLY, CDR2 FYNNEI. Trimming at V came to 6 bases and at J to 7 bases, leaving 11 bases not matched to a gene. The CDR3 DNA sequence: TGTGCCAGCAGGAACAGGGGAAAACGGGGTGGCTACACCTTC. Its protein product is CASRNRGKRGGYTF.

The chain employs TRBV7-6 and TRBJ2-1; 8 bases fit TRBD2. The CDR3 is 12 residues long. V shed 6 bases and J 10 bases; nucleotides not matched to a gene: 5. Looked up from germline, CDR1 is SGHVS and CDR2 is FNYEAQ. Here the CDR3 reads CASRDGGVEQFF. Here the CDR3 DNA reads TGTGCCAGCAGGGACGGGGGGGTCGAGCAGTTCTTC.

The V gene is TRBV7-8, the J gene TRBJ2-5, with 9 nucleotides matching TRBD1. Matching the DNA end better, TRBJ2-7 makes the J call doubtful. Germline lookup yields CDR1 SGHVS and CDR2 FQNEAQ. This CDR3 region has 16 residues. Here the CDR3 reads CASSHPPGTGTAEQYF. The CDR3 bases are TGTGCCAGCAGCCACCCTCCCGGGACAGGGACCGCCGAGCAGTACTTC.

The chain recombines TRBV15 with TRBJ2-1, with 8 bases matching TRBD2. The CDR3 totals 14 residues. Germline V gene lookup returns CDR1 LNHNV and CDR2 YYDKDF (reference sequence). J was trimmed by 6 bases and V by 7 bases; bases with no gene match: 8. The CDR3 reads CATTTGLEPNEQFF. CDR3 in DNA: TGTGCCACCACCACGGGACTAGAGCCCAATGAGCAGTTCTTC.

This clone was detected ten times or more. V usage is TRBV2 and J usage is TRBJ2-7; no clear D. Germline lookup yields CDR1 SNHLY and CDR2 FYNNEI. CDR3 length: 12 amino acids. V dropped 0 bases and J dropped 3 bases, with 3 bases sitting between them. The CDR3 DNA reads TGTGCCAGCAGTGAAGCCCTCTACGAGCAGTACTTC. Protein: CASSEALYEQYF.

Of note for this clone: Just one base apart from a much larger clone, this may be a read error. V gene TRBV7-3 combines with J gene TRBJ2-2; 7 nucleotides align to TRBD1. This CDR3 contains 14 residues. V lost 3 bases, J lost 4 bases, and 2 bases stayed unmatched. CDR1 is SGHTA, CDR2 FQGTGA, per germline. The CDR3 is CASSFYRGTGELFF. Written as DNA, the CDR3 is TGTGCCAGCAGCTTTTACAGGGGCACCGGGGAGCTGTTTTTT.

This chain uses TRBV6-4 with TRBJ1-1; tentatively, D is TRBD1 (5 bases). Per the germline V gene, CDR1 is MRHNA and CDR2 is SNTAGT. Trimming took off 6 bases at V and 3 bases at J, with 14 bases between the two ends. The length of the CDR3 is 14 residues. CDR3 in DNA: TGTGCCAGCAGGAAGGAGATGGGGGACACTGAAGCTTTCTTT. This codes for CASRKEMGDTEAFF.

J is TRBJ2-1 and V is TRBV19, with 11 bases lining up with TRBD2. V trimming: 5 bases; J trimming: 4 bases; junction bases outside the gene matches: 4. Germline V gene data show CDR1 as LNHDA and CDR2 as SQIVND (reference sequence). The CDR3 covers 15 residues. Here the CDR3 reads CASSQGLADYNEQFF. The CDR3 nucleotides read TGTGCCAGTAGTCAGGGACTAGCGGATTACAATGAGCAGTTCTTC.

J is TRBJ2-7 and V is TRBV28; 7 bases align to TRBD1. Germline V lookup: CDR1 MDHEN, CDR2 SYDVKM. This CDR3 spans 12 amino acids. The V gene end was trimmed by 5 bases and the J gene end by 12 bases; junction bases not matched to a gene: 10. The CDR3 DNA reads TGTGCCAGCAGTCCCTCGGACAGGCGCTGGTACTTC. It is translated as CASSPSDRRWYF.